This entry features one TCR beta chain sequence. Its antigen is not known. Trimming pared 2 bases from V and 5 bases from J, leaving 9 bases between. This CDR3 contains 13 residues. Germline CDR1 and CDR2: MNHEY and SMNVEV (reference sequence). The data are from a study of cytomegalovirus exposure and HLA in healthy donors. General study points: Associated with cytomegalovirus, according to the listing, were some 150 TCR beta chains. For cytomegalovirus status, the classifier reportedly gave diagnoses with high specificity and sensitivity. In vitro work confirmed that a few CMV-associated chains recognize CMV antigens.

Produced via immunoSEQ multiplex PCR; TCRdb's table is partial and in-frame only. The data show some 320,000 clones, approximately 90% seen once. The sequence came from a woman between 25 and 40 years old in good health and CMV-seropositive. The sample taken for sequencing was PBMCs. The V gene is TRBV27, the J gene TRBJ1-2; possible D gene TRBD1, 5 bases. The CDR3 region is CASSLQGQYGYTF. As DNA, the CDR3 is TGTGCCAGCAGTTTACAGGGCCAATATGGCTACACCTTC.